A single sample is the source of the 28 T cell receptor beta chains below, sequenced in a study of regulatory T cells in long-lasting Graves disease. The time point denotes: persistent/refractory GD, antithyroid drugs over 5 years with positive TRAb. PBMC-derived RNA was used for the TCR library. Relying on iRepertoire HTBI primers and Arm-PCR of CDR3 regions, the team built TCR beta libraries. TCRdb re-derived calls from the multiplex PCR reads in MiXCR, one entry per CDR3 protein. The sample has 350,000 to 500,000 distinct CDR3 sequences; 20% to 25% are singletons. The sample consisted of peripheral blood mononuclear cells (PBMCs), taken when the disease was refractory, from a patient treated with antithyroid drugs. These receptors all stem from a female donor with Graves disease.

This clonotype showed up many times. CDR3 in amino acids: CASSLVATRELFF. DNA for the CDR3: TGTGCCAGCAGTTTAGTAGCGACCCGGGAGCTGTTTTTT. The rearrangement links TRBV27 to TRBJ2-2; a weak D match, TRBD2 (5 bases). The germline gives CDR1 MNHEY, CDR2 SMNVEV (reference sequence). The CDR3 covers 13 residues. V lost 2 bases to trimming and J lost 9 bases, with 10 bases between them.

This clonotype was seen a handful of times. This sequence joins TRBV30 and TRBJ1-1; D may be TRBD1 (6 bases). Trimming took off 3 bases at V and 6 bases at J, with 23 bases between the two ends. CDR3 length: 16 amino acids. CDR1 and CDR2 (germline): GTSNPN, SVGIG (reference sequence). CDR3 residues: CAWRVDAEGGFPEAFF. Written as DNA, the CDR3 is TGTGCCTGGAGAGTGGACGCGGAGGGGGGGTTCCCTGAAGCTTTCTTT.

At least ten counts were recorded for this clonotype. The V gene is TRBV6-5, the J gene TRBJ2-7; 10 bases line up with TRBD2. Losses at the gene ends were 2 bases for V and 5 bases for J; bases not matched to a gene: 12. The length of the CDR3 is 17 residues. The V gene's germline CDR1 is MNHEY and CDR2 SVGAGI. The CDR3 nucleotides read TGTGCCAGCAGTTACACGATATCCGGGACTAGCGTCCACGAGCAGTACTTC. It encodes CASSYTISGTSVHEQYF.

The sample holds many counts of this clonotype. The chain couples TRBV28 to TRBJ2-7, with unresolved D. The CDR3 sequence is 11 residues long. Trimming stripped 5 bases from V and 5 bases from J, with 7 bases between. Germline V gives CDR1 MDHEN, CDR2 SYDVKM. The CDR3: CASSPHNEQYF. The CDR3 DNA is TGTGCCAGCAGTCCCCACAACGAGCAGTACTTC.

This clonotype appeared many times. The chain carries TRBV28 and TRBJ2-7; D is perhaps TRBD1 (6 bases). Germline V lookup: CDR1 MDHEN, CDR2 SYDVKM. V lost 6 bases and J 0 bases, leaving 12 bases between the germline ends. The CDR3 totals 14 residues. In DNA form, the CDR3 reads TGTGCCAGCAGGGTGACAGGAGGCTCCTACGAGCAGTACTTC. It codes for CASRVTGGSYEQYF.

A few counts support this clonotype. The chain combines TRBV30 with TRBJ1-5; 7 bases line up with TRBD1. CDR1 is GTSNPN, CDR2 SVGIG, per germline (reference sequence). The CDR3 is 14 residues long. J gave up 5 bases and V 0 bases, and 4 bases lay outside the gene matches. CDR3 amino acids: CAWSVLQGDQPQHF. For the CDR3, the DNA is TGTGCCTGGAGTGTACTGCAGGGGGATCAGCCCCAGCATTTT.

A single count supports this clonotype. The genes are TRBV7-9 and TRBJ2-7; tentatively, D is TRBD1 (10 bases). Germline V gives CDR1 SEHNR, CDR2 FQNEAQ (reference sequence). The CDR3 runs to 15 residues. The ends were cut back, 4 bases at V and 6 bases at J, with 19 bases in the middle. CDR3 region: CASSWDRGGGAEQYF. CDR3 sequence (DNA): TGTGCCAGCAGCTGGGACAGGGGCGGGGGGGCCGAGCAGTACTTC.

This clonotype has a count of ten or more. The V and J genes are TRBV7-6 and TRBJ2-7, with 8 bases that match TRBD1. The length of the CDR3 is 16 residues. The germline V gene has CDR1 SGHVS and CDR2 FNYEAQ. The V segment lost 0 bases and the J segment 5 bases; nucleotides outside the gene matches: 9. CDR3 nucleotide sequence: TGTGCCAGCAGCTTAGCAGAGGGACAGGCGTCCAACGAGCAGTACTTC. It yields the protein CASSLAEGQASNEQYF. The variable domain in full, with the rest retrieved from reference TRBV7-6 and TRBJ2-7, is GAGVSQSPRYKVTKRGQDVALRCDPISGHVSLYWYRQALGQGPEFLTYFNYEAQQDKSGLPNDRFSAERPEGSISTLTIQRTEQRDSAMYRCASSLAEGQASNEQYFGPGTRLTVT.

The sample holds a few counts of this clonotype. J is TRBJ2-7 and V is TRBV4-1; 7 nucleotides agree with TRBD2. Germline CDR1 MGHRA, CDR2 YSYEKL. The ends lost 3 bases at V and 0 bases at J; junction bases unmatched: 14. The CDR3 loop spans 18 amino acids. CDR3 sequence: CASSQSPRPSGSSYEQYF. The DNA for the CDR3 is TGCGCCAGCAGCCAGTCACCGCGGCCTAGCGGAAGCTCCTACGAGCAGTACTTC.

The CDR3 DNA is TGTGCCAGCAGCTACTTGCTCTCTGGAAACACCATATATTTT. Protein sequence: CASSYLLSGNTIYF. The chain couples TRBV7-9 to TRBJ1-3; D remains unclear. The V end lost 4 bases, the J end lost 0 bases, and 7 bases lay between the germline ends. Germline-derived CDR1 and CDR2 are SEHNR and FQNEAQ (reference sequence). This CDR3 is built from 14 residues.

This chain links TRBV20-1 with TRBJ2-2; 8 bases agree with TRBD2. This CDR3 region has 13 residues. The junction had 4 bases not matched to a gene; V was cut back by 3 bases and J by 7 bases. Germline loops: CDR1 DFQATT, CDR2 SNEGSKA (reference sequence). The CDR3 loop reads CSASRGGSGELFF. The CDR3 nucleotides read TGCAGTGCTAGCCGGGGGGGGAGCGGGGAGCTGTTTTTT.

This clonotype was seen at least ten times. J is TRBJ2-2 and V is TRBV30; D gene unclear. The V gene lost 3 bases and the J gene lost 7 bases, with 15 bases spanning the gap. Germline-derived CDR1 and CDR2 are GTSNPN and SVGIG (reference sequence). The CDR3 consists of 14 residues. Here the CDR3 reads CAWSLRLMSGELFF. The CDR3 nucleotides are TGTGCCTGGAGCCTACGCCTGATGAGCGGGGAGCTGTTTTTT.

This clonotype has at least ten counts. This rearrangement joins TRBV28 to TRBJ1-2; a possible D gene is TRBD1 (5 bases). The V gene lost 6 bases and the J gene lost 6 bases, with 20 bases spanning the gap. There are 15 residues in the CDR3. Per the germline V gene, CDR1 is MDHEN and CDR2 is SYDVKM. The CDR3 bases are TGTGCCAGCAGCCGTTTTGGGAGCGGGGCCAATGGCTACACCTTC. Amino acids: CASSRFGSGANGYTF.

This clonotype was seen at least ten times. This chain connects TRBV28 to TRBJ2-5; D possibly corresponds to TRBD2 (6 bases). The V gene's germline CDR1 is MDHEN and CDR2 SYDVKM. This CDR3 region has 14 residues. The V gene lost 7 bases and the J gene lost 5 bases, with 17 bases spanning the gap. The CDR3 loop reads CASMRRDGLETQYF. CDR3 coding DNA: TGTGCCAGCATGCGGCGGGATGGGTTGGAGACCCAGTACTTC.

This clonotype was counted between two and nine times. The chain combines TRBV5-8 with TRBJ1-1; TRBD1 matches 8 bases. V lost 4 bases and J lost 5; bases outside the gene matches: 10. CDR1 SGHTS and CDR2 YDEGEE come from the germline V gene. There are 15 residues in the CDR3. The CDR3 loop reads CASSRQGRVKTEAFF. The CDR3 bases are TGTGCCAGCAGCCGACAGGGGCGGGTAAAAACTGAAGCTTTCTTT.

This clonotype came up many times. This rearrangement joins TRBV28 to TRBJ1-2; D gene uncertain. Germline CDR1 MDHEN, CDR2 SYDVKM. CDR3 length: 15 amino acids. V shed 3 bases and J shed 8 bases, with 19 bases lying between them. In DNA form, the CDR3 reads TGTGCCAGCAGTTTTGGGGATGTCAGCATCGGCGGCTACACCTTC. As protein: CASSFGDVSIGGYTF.

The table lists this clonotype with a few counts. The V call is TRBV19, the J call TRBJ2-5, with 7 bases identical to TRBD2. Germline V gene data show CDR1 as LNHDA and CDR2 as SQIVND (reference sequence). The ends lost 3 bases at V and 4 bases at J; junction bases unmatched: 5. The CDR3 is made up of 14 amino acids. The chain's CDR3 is CASSIGGRGETQYF. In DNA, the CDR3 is TGTGCCAGTAGTATTGGTGGGAGGGGAGAGACCCAGTACTTC.

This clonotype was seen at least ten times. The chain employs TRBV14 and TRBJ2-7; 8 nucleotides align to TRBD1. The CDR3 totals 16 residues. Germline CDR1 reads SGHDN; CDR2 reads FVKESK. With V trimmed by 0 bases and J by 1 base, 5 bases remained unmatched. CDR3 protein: CASSQDAWTGSYEQYF. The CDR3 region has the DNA TGTGCCAGCAGCCAAGATGCGTGGACAGGGTCCTACGAGCAGTACTTC.

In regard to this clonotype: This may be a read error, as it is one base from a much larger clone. Written as DNA, the CDR3 is TGTGCCAGCGGACGACTAGAAGGCCAAGAGACCCAGTACTTC. This translates into CASGRLEGQETQYF. The genes are TRBV6-1 and TRBJ2-5; D is possibly TRBD2 (6 bases). CDR3 length equals 14 residues. Trimming left V 8 bases short and J 1 base short, with 14 bases between. CDR1 is MNHNS, CDR2 SASEGT, per germline.

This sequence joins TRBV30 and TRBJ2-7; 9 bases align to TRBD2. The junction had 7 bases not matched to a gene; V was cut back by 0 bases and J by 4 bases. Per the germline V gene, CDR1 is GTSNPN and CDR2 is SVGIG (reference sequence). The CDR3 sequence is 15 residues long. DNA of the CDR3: TGTGCCTGGAGTGTACGGCTAGCGGGACCATACGAGCAGTACTTC. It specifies CAWSVRLAGPYEQYF. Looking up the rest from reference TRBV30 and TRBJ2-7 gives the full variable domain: SQTIHQWPATLVQPVGSPLSLECTVEGTSNPNLYWYRQAAGRGLQLLFYSVGIGQISSEVPQNLSASRPQDRQFILSSKKLLLSDSGFYLCAWSVRLAGPYEQYFGPGTRLTVT.

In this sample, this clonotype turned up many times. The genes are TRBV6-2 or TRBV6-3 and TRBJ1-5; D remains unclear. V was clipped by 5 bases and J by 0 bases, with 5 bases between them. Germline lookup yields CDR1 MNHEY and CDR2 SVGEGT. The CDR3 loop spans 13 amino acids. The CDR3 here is CASSPRSNQPQHF. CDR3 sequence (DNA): TGTGCCAGCAGTCCACGTAGCAATCAGCCCCAGCATTTT.

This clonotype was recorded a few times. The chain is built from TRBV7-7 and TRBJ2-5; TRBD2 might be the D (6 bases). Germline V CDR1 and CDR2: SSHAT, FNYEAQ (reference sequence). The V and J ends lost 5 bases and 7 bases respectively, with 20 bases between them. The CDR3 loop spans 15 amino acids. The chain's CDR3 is CASSTGSGDLGTQYF. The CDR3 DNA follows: TGTGCCAGCAGCACCGGGAGTGGTGATTTGGGGACCCAGTACTTC.

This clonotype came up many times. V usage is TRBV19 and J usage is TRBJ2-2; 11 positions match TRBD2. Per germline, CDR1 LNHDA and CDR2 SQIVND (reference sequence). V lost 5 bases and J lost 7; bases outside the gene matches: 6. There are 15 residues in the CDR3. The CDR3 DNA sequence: TGTGCCAGTAGTGCATCTAGCGGGAGGAGCGGGGAGCTGTTTTTT. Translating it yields CASSASSGRSGELFF.

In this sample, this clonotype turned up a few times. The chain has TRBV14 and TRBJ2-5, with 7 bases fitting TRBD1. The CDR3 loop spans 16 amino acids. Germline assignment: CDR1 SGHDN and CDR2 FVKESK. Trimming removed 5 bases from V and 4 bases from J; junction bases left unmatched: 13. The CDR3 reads CASSSRTGQAGETQYF. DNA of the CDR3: TGTGCCAGCAGCTCCAGGACAGGCCAGGCGGGAGAGACCCAGTACTTC.

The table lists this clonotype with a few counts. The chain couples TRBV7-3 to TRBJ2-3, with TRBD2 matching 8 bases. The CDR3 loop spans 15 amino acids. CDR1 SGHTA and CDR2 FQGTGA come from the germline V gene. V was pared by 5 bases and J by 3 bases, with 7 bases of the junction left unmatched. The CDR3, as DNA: TGTGCCAGCAGCCCGGGACTAGGGGTTACAGATACGCAGTATTTT. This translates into CASSPGLGVTDTQYF.

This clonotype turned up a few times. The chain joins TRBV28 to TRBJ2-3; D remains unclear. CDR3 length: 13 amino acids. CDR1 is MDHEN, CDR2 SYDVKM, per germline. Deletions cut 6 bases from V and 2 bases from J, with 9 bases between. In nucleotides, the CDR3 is TGTGCCAGCAGGGATACAGACACAGATACGCAGTATTTT. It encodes CASRDTDTDTQYF.

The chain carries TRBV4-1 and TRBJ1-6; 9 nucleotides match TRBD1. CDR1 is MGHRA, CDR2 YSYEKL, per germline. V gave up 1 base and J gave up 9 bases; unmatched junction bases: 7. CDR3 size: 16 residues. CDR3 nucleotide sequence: TGCGCCAGCAGCCAAGGACCGGGACAGGGCGGTTCACCCCTCCACTTT. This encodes CASSQGPGQGGSPLHF.

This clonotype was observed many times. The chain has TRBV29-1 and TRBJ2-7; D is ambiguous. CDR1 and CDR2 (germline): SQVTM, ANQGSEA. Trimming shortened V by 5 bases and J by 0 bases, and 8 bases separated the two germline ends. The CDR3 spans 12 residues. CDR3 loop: CSVSASSYEQYF. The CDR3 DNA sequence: TGCAGCGTTTCCGCTAGCTCCTACGAGCAGTACTTC.